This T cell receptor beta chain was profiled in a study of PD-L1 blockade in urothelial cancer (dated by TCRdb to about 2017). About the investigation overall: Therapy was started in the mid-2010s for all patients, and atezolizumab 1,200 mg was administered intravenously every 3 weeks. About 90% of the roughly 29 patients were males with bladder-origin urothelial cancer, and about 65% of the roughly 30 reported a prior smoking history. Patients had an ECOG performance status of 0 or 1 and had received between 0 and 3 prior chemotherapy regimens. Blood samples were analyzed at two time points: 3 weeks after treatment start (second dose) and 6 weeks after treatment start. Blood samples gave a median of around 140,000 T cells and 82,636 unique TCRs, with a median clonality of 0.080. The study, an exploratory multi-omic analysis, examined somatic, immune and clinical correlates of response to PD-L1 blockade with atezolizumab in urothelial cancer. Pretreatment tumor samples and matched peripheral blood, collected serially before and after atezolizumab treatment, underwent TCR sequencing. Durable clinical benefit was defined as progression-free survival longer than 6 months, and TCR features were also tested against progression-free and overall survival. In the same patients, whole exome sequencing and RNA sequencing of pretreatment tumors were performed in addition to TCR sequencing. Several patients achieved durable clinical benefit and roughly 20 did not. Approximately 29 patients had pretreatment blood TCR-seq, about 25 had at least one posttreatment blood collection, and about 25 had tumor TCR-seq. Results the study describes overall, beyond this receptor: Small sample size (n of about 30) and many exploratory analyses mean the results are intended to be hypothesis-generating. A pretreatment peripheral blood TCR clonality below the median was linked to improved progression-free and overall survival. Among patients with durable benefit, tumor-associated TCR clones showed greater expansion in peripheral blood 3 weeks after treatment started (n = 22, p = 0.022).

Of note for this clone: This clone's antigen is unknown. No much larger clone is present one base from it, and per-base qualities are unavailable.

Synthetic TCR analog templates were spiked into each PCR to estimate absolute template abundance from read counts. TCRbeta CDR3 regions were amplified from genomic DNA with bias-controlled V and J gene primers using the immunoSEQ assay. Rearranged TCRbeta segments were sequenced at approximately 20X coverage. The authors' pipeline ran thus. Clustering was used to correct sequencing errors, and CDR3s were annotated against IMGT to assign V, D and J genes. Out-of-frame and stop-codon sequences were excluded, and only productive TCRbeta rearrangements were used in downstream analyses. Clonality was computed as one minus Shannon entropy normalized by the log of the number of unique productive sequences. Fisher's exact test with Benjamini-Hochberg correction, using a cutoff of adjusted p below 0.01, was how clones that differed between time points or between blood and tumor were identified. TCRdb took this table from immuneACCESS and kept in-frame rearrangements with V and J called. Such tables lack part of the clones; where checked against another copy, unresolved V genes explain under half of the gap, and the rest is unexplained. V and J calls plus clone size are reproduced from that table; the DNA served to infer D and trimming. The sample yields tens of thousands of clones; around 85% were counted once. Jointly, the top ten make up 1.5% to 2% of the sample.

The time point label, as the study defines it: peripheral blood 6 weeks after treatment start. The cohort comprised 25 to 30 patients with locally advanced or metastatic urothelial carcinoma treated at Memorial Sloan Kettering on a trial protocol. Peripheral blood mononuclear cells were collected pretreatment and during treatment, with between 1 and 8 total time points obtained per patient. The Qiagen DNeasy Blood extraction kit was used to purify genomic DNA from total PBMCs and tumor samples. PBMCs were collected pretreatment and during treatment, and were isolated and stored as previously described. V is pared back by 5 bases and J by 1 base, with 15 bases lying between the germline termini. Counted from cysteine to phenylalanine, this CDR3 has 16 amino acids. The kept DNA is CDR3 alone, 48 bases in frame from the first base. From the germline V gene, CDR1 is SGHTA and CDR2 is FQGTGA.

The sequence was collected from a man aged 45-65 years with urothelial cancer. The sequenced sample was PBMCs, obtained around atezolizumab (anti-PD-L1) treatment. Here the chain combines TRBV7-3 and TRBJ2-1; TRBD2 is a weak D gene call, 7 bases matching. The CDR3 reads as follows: CASSLSGGASYNEQFF. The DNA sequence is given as TGTGCCAGCAGCCTATCTGGGGGGGCTTCCTACAATGAGCAGTTCTTC.